These T cell receptor beta chains were read from a single sample in a study of T-cell memory formation after mild COVID-19. Via MiXCR, TCRdb re-called the 5' RACE reads, giving one row per CDR3 protein. This table has 360,000 or so distinct CDR3 sequences, 25% to 30% appearing once. Sequencing was carried out using PBMCs or a T cell subset sorted from them (not recorded which). The receptors shown here come from an adult woman who had mild COVID-19 (a few samples of this study predate the infection). Cell type and time point are not known. Each CDR3 is given with its conserved first and last residue. D genes are given only for firm matches. Some rows have no size entry. The others give once, few or many, or a class for an expanded clone.

clone size: -; J gene: TRBJ2-3; D gene: -; V gene: TRBV5-6; CDR3 protein: CASSSPMMNTQYF; CDR3 DNA: TGTGCCAGCAGCTCCCCCATGATGAATACGCAGTATTTT
clone size: once; J gene: TRBJ2-7; D gene: -; V gene: TRBV29-1; CDR3 protein: CSVGGRRVPYEQYF; CDR3 DNA: TGCAGCGTTGGGGGGCGGCGGGTCCCCTACGAGCAGTACTTC
clone size: few; J gene: TRBJ2-5; D gene: -; V gene: TRBV20-1; CDR3 protein: CSARLTGIRETQYF; CDR3 DNA: TGCAGTGCTAGACTTACAGGGATTAGGGAGACCCAGTACTTC
clone size: few; J gene: TRBJ2-5; D gene: -; V gene: TRBV27; CDR3 protein: CASSFLQARTQYF; CDR3 DNA: TGTGCCAGCAGTTTTCTCCAGGCGAGGACCCAGTACTTC
clone size: -; J gene: TRBJ1-5; D gene: -; V gene: TRBV5-1; CDR3 protein: CASSLESGLQPQHF; CDR3 DNA: TGCGCCAGCAGCTTGGAGTCAGGCCTGCAGCCCCAGCATTTT
clone size: -; J gene: TRBJ1-6; D gene: -; V gene: TRBV12-3/TRBV12-4; CDR3 protein: CASVLGGGPYTPLHF; CDR3 DNA: TGTGCCAGCGTGTTGGGCGGGGGGCCATACACACCCCTCCACTTT
clone size: -; J gene: TRBJ2-1; D gene: -; V gene: TRBV27; CDR3 protein: CASSEGTPSGNEQFF; CDR3 DNA: TGTGCCAGCAGTGAGGGGACTCCGAGTGGCAATGAGCAGTTCTTC
clone size: few; J gene: TRBJ2-1; D gene: TRBD2; V gene: TRBV12-3/TRBV12-4; CDR3 protein: CASTPGTSEVNEQFF; CDR3 DNA: TGTGCCAGCACCCCCGGGACTAGCGAAGTCAATGAGCAGTTCTTC
clone size: -; J gene: TRBJ2-7; D gene: -; V gene: TRBV5-6; CDR3 protein: CASSAYSYEQYF; CDR3 DNA: TGTGCCAGCAGCGCGTACAGCTACGAGCAGTACTTC
clone size: -; J gene: TRBJ2-1; D gene: TRBD2; V gene: TRBV7-6; CDR3 protein: CASSPQVQRESYNEQFF; CDR3 DNA: TGTGCCAGCAGCCCCCAGGTACAGCGGGAGAGTTACAATGAGCAGTTCTTC
clone size: -; J gene: TRBJ2-1; D gene: -; V gene: TRBV14; CDR3 protein: CASSQAAGKQFF; CDR3 DNA: TGTGCCAGCAGCCAAGCGGCGGGGAAGCAGTTCTTC
clone size: many; J gene: TRBJ1-2; D gene: TRBD1; V gene: TRBV12-3/TRBV12-4; CDR3 protein: CASSPNQGVGYTF; CDR3 DNA: TGTGCCAGCAGTCCTAATCAGGGGGTGGGCTACACCTTC
clone size: -; J gene: TRBJ1-2; D gene: TRBD1; V gene: TRBV7-9; CDR3 protein: CASRDPDRGYGYTF; CDR3 DNA: TGTGCCAGCAGGGACCCGGACAGGGGCTATGGCTACACCTTC
clone size: -; J gene: TRBJ1-4; D gene: -; V gene: TRBV15; CDR3 protein: CATSRATNEKLFF; CDR3 DNA: TGTGCCACCAGCAGGGCAACTAATGAAAAACTGTTTTTT
clone size: -; J gene: TRBJ2-2; D gene: -; V gene: TRBV12-3/TRBV12-4; CDR3 protein: CASSLFLAAELFF; CDR3 DNA: TGTGCCAGCAGTTTATTTTTGGCGGCGGAGCTGTTTTTT
clone size: few; J gene: TRBJ2-1; D gene: -; V gene: TRBV6-2/TRBV6-3; CDR3 protein: CASTSSISEQFF; CDR3 DNA: TGTGCCAGCACCTCTTCTATTAGTGAGCAGTTCTTC
clone size: -; J gene: TRBJ2-7; D gene: TRBD2; V gene: TRBV20-1; CDR3 protein: CSGRGGPSYEQYF; CDR3 DNA: TGCAGTGGCCGCGGGGGGCCCTCCTACGAGCAGTACTTC
clone size: few; J gene: TRBJ2-3; D gene: TRBD2; V gene: TRBV12-5; CDR3 protein: CASGLFAGGTDTQYF; CDR3 DNA: TGTGCTAGTGGTTTGTTCGCGGGGGGCACAGATACGCAGTATTTT
clone size: -; J gene: TRBJ1-1; D gene: -; V gene: TRBV6-5; CDR3 protein: CASTFRMNTEAFF; CDR3 DNA: TGTGCCAGCACTTTTCGCATGAACACTGAAGCTTTCTTT
clone size: -; J gene: TRBJ1-2; D gene: -; V gene: TRBV30; CDR3 protein: CAWSPAGAPNYGYTF; CDR3 DNA: TGTGCCTGGAGTCCGGCGGGGGCCCCCAACTATGGCTACACCTTC
clone size: -; J gene: TRBJ2-7; D gene: -; V gene: TRBV15; CDR3 protein: CATSRDLGSVYEQYF; CDR3 DNA: TGTGCCACCAGCAGAGATCTAGGATCGGTCTACGAGCAGTACTTC
clone size: -; J gene: TRBJ2-1; D gene: -; V gene: TRBV24-1; CDR3 protein: CATSGGGNYNEQFF; CDR3 DNA: TGTGCCACCAGTGGAGGGGGGAACTACAATGAGCAGTTCTTC
clone size: many; J gene: TRBJ2-1; D gene: TRBD2; V gene: TRBV9; CDR3 protein: CASSVGTSGDPYNEQFF; CDR3 DNA: TGTGCCAGCAGCGTAGGGACTAGCGGGGATCCCTACAATGAGCAGTTCTTC
clone size: -; J gene: TRBJ2-3; D gene: -; V gene: TRBV6-1; CDR3 protein: CASSESGALISYTQYF; CDR3 DNA: TGTGCCAGCAGTGAGTCGGGGGCTCTGATTTCTTATACGCAGTATTTT
clone size: -; J gene: TRBJ2-7; D gene: TRBD2; V gene: TRBV6-6; CDR3 protein: CASSYRGGRESYEQYF; CDR3 DNA: TGTGCCAGCAGTTACCGGGGTGGGCGGGAGTCCTACGAGCAGTACTTC
clone size: few; J gene: TRBJ2-3; D gene: TRBD1; V gene: TRBV7-8; CDR3 protein: CASSRQGQITDTQYF; CDR3 DNA: TGTGCCAGCAGCCGACAGGGGCAGATCACAGATACGCAGTATTTT
clone size: -; J gene: TRBJ2-5; D gene: TRBD2; V gene: TRBV5-1; CDR3 protein: CASSLLLAGNGETQYF; CDR3 DNA: TGCGCCAGCAGCTTGTTGTTAGCGGGGAATGGAGAGACCCAGTACTTC
clone size: once; J gene: TRBJ1-2; D gene: -; V gene: TRBV7-8; CDR3 protein: CASSPILQDYGYTF; CDR3 DNA: TGTGCCAGCAGCCCTATTTTACAGGACTATGGCTACACCTTC
clone size: -; J gene: TRBJ2-2; D gene: TRBD1; V gene: TRBV20-1; CDR3 protein: CSAVSRTGGSGELFF; CDR3 DNA: TGCAGTGCTGTCTCGCGGACAGGGGGTTCCGGGGAGCTGTTTTTT
clone size: many; J gene: TRBJ2-2; D gene: TRBD2; V gene: TRBV5-6; CDR3 protein: CASSPMGGTVTGELFF; CDR3 DNA: TGTGCCAGCAGCCCGATGGGGGGGACCGTCACCGGGGAGCTGTTTTTT
clone size: -; J gene: TRBJ1-1; D gene: -; V gene: TRBV25-1; CDR3 protein: CASTLLSEAFF; CDR3 DNA: TGTGCCAGCACCCTCCTGTCTGAAGCTTTCTTT
clone size: -; J gene: TRBJ2-5; D gene: TRBD2; V gene: TRBV20-1; CDR3 protein: CSAISGTMETQYF; CDR3 DNA: TGCAGTGCTATCTCCGGGACTATGGAGACCCAGTACTTC
clone size: few; J gene: TRBJ2-2; D gene: TRBD2; V gene: TRBV12-3/TRBV12-4; CDR3 protein: CASSFSGSNPGELFF; CDR3 DNA: TGTGCCAGCAGTTTCAGCGGGAGTAACCCCGGGGAGCTGTTTTTT
clone size: -; J gene: TRBJ2-1; D gene: TRBD2; V gene: TRBV29-1; CDR3 protein: CSAKASGGSYNEQFF; CDR3 DNA: TGCAGCGCCAAGGCTAGCGGAGGCTCCTACAATGAGCAGTTCTTC
clone size: few; J gene: TRBJ2-3; D gene: TRBD2; V gene: TRBV7-9; CDR3 protein: CASSLGRTSPRTDTQYF; CDR3 DNA: TGTGCCAGCAGCTTGGGGCGGACTAGTCCTCGGACAGATACGCAGTATTTT
clone size: -; J gene: TRBJ2-5; D gene: TRBD1; V gene: TRBV7-9; CDR3 protein: CASSPGTGGQETQYF; CDR3 DNA: TGTGCCAGCAGTCCCGGGACAGGGGGCCAGGAGACCCAGTACTTC